These 16 T cell receptor beta chains came from one sample sequenced in a study of shared clonotypes between healthy human individuals. The repertoire was sequenced with immunoSEQ multiplex PCR; TCRdb's copy has only in-frame clones and lacks some. The table has fewer than 550,000 clones, 60% to 80% seen once. The sample was PBMCs. The receptors stem from a woman aged 40 to 50 in good health. Some clones in this sample may be carry-over from other donors' samples.

The CDR3, as DNA: TGTGCCAGCAGTTTTTCAAGGGACACCGGGGAGCTGTTTTTT. Protein: CASSFSRDTGELFF. V is TRBV6-6 and J is TRBJ2-2, with D unresolved. Trimming cost V 4 bases and J 3 bases, with 9 bases left between them. Per germline, CDR1 MNHNY and CDR2 SVGAGI (reference sequence). The CDR3 contains 14 residues.

The chain combines TRBV7-9 with TRBJ1-1; tentative D call: TRBD1 (6 bases). Looked up from germline, CDR1 is SEHNR and CDR2 is FQNEAQ (reference sequence). The CDR3 spans 13 residues. The V gene lost 7 bases and the J gene lost 1 base, with 10 bases spanning the gap. DNA for the CDR3: TGTGCCAGCATATGGACAGCGAACACTGAAGCTTTCTTT. Its protein is CASIWTANTEAFF.

The chain has TRBV11-2 and TRBJ1-1; D ambiguous. Germline lookup yields CDR1 SGHAT and CDR2 FQNNGV. Trimming cost V 3 bases and J 4 bases, with 9 bases left between them. The CDR3 loop spans 13 amino acids. CDR3 loop: CASSLLGITEAFF. CDR3 coding DNA: TGTGCCAGCAGCTTGTTGGGGATCACTGAAGCTTTCTTT.

This chain uses TRBV5-6 with TRBJ1-4; weak D call: TRBD1 (5 bases). The CDR3 loop spans 13 amino acids. With 4 bases removed from V and 7 bases from J, the gap between germline ends came to 11 bases. CDR1 and CDR2 (germline): SGHDT, YYEEEE. The CDR3 spells CASSIGAGEKLFF. Here the CDR3 DNA reads TGTGCCAGCAGCATAGGGGCGGGTGAAAAACTGTTTTTT.

The gene calls are TRBV7-9 and TRBJ1-2; D uncertain. This CDR3 has 13 residues. Germline V gene lookup returns CDR1 SEHNR and CDR2 FQNEAQ (reference sequence). The V end lost 3 bases, the J end lost 2 bases, and 7 bases lay between the germline ends. The CDR3 DNA reads TGTGCCAGCAGCTTCGTCAGCAACTATGGCTACACCTTC. Protein product: CASSFVSNYGYTF.

The J gene is TRBJ2-3, the V gene TRBV29-1; 7 nucleotides agree with TRBD1. The length of the CDR3 is 12 residues. The J segment lost 5 bases and the V segment lost 5 bases, leaving 4 bases of the junction unmatched. Per the germline V gene, CDR1 is SQVTM and CDR2 is ANQGSEA. The CDR3 region has the DNA TGCAGCGTTTGGACAGGAGGAGATACGCAGTATTTT. Translating it yields CSVWTGGDTQYF.

The V gene is TRBV2, the J gene TRBJ1-5; 9 bases line up with TRBD1. The CDR3 sequence is 15 residues long. V trimming: 5 bases; J trimming: 3 bases; junction bases outside the gene matches: 5. From germline, CDR1 is SNHLY and CDR2 FYNNEI. The CDR3 spells CASSRDRASNQPQHF. The CDR3 nucleotides are TGTGCCAGCAGTCGGGACAGGGCCTCCAATCAGCCCCAGCATTTT.

The CDR3 here is CASSPGEREGREQFF. In DNA, the CDR3 is TGTGCCAGCAGCCCGGGCGAGCGGGAGGGCCGTGAGCAGTTCTTC. J is TRBJ2-1 and V is TRBV13; TRBD2 matches 10 bases. Per germline, CDR1 PRHDT and CDR2 FYEKMQ (reference sequence). CDR3 length: 15 amino acids. V trimming: 5 bases; J trimming: 9 bases; junction bases outside the gene matches: 10. The full variable domain, rest sourced from reference TRBV13 and TRBJ2-1, is AAGVIQSPRHLIKEKRETATLKCYPIPRHDTVYWYQQGPGQDPQFLISFYEKMQSDKGSIPDRFSAQQFSDYHSELNMSSLELGDSALYFCASSPGEREGREQFFGPGTRLTVL.

The chain combines TRBV5-1 with TRBJ2-5, with TRBD2 matching 7 bases. V was pared by 0 bases and J by 2 bases, with 4 bases of the junction left unmatched. The germline gives CDR1 SGHRS, CDR2 YFSETQ. There are 15 residues in the CDR3. CDR3 nucleotides: TGCGCCAGCAGCTTGGTGACTAGCTTTCAAGAGACCCAGTACTTC. This codes for CASSLVTSFQETQYF.

This clone was counted once. The genes are TRBV6-1 and TRBJ2-1; 9 bases agree with TRBD1. Germline V lookup: CDR1 MNHNS, CDR2 SASEGT. The CDR3 sequence is 15 residues long. The V segment lost 5 bases and the J segment 8 bases; nucleotides outside the gene matches: 10. The CDR3 DNA sequence: TGTGCCAGCAGTTCTGCGGGACAGGGTAGGCATGAGCAGTTCTTC. This translates into CASSSAGQGRHEQFF.

The chain has TRBV5-1 and TRBJ2-3, with 10 bases that match TRBD2. The CDR3 contains 17 residues. The trim removed 4 bases at V and 1 base at J, leaving 9 bases unmatched. Germline loops: CDR1 SGHRS, CDR2 YFSETQ. CDR3 amino acids: CASSLSSSGRGTDTQYF. CDR3 nucleotide sequence: TGCGCCAGCAGCCTCAGCTCTAGCGGGAGAGGCACAGATACGCAGTATTTT.

This chain uses TRBV6-5 with TRBJ1-1, with 8 bases lining up with TRBD1. CDR3 length: 15 amino acids. V lost 2 bases, J lost 3 bases, and 5 bases stayed unmatched. CDR1 and CDR2 from the germline V gene are MNHEY and SVGAGI. The CDR3 spells CASSYRTGIHTEAFF. CDR3 bases: TGTGCCAGCAGTTACAGGACAGGGATCCACACTGAAGCTTTCTTT.

Points on this clone: Germline and junction disagree at one end, which may indicate a read error. The J gene is TRBJ2-5, the V gene TRBV7-7; D is ambiguous. CDR3 size: 12 residues. Germline-derived CDR1 and CDR2 are SSHAT and FNYEAQ (reference sequence). The CDR3 DNA is TGTGCTAGCAGCTTAGACCAAGAGACCCAGTACTTC. Translating gives CASSLDQETQYF.

With regard to this clone: At the DNA level, this CDR3 is encoded by other sequences in the same sample as well. The chain uses TRBV15 and TRBJ2-3; D gene uncertain. This CDR3 has 13 residues. Germline values: CDR1 LNHNV, CDR2 YYDKDF (reference sequence). V dropped 3 bases and J dropped 3 bases, with 7 bases sitting between them. DNA of the CDR3: TGTGCCACCAGCAGGGACCGGACAGATACGCAGTATTTT. Translation: CATSRDRTDTQYF.

This sequence joins TRBV6-1 and TRBJ2-5; 8 nucleotides agree with TRBD1. The trim removed 2 bases at V and 4 bases at J, leaving 9 bases unmatched. The germline V gene encodes CDR1 MNHNS and CDR2 SASEGT. This CDR3 spans 16 amino acids. CDR3 bases: TGTGCCAGCAGTGAATCATCCCAGGGGGCGGGAGAGACCCAGTACTTC. This codes for CASSESSQGAGETQYF.

This chain joins TRBV28 and TRBJ2-1; 7 nucleotides align to TRBD1. V lost 4 bases, J lost 6 bases, and 6 bases stayed unmatched. The CDR3 is 14 residues long. Germline loops: CDR1 MDHEN, CDR2 SYDVKM. The CDR3 DNA is TGTGCCAGCAGTTCCGGGACAGCATCCAATGAGCAGTTCTTC. This sequence encodes CASSSGTASNEQFF.